This entry is about one T cell receptor beta chain. The antigen is undetermined. The data belong to a study of CD8+ T cells in alopecia areata. Trimming shortened V by 4 bases and J by 5 bases, and 18 bases separated the two germline ends. CDR3 size: 15 residues. CDR1 SGHRS and CDR2 YFSETQ come from the germline V gene. Findings and caveats of the study: Normal skin contains resident alphabeta T cells, and these are also sequenced in scalp samples. A large proportion of expanded lesional clones were detected persisting in scalp and blood during tofacitinib. Clonality exceeded that of normal scalp in lesional scalp, most notably in alopecia totalis/universalis. Compared with mice, patients displayed less clear TCR sharing, possibly for HLA-related reasons.

RNA, once extracted, was reverse transcribed into cDNA for use as the sequencing template. Sequencing used immunoSEQ multiplex PCR; TCRdb keeps in-frame clones, though not all of them. The sample records 150,000 to 200,000 clones, approximately 57% being singletons. Treatment meaning: oral pan-JAK inhibitor, 5-10 mg twice daily. The J gene is TRBJ2-5, the V gene TRBV5-1, with D perhaps TRBD1 or TRBD2 (6 bases each). This clonotype originated in a human donor with alopecia areata. Here the sequenced sample was CD4+ T cells sorted from blood, taken at week 24, from a patient treated with tofacitinib. Here the CDR3 reads CASSTSQGLGETQYF. The DNA of the CDR3 is TGCGCCAGCAGCACCTCACAGGGACTCGGGGAGACCCAGTACTTC.